A single sample gave rise to the 11 T cell receptor beta chains below, sequenced in a study of blood T cells in healthy people across ages. Through a sample-barcoded 5' primer and a J-beta primer mix, a second PCR was run for roughly 6 to 11 cycles. TCRdb reprocessed the 5' RACE reads via MiXCR and lists one record per CDR3 protein. Found here are about a million distinct CDR3 sequences, roughly 50% of them singletons; the top ten hold about a fifth. Material for sequencing was blood. Receptors were obtained from a woman aged 60 to 75 in good health.

CDR3 protein: CASSRDFGNQPQHF. CDR3 bases: TGTGCCAGCAGTAGGGACTTCGGGAATCAGCCCCAGCATTTT. The gene calls are TRBV12-3 or TRBV12-4 and TRBJ1-5, with D tentatively TRBD1 (5 bases). Trimming removed 5 bases from V and 4 bases from J, with 12 bases in between. CDR3 size: 14 residues.

This clonotype occurred a few times. The V and J genes are TRBV5-5 and TRBJ2-5; D unclear. The J call is doubtful: the DNA matches TRBJ2-7 better. This CDR3 spans 12 amino acids. Per the germline V gene, CDR1 is SGHKS and CDR2 is YYEKEE (reference sequence). CDR3 in amino acids: CASRHGYGEQYF. DNA of the CDR3: TGTGCCAGCAGGCATGGTTATGGCGAGCAGTACTTC.

This chain uses TRBV20-1 with TRBJ2-1, with 11 bases lining up with TRBD2. This CDR3 region has 14 residues. From germline, CDR1 is DFQATT and CDR2 SNEGSKA (reference sequence). Unmatched junction bases numbered 6, after V lost 7 bases and J lost 4 bases. CDR3 sequence reads: CSVMTSGTYNEQFF. In DNA form, the CDR3 reads TGCAGTGTTATGACTAGCGGGACATACAATGAGCAGTTCTTC.

The chain recombines TRBV4-3 with TRBJ1-5; unclear D gene. Trimming removed 0 bases from V and 3 bases from J, with 9 bases in between. Germline V gene data show CDR1 as LGHNA and CDR2 as YSLEER. The length of the CDR3 is 15 residues. The CDR3 here is CASSQDRQPNQPQHF. The CDR3 DNA is TGCGCCAGCAGCCAAGACCGACAACCCAATCAGCCCCAGCATTTT.

V usage is TRBV5-1 and J usage is TRBJ2-3; D is unclear. This CDR3 comprises 14 residues. Between the trimmed V and J ends, which lost 4 bases and 2 bases, there was a span of 11 bases. Per the germline V gene, CDR1 is SGHRS and CDR2 is YFSETQ. The CDR3 bases are TGCGCCAGCAGCGTGGTCGACAACACAGATACGCAGTATTTT. Its protein product is CASSVVDNTDTQYF.

The chain joins TRBV20-1 to TRBJ2-3, with D unclear. V lost 0 bases to trimming and J lost 1 base, with 14 bases between them. Germline values: CDR1 DFQATT, CDR2 SNEGSKA (reference sequence). The CDR3 is made up of 16 amino acids. CDR3 protein: CSARDRVSGRTDTQYF. The CDR3 bases are TGCAGTGCTAGAGATCGGGTCAGTGGACGCACAGATACGCAGTATTTT.

This clonotype was observed a handful of times. The chain is built from TRBV10-2 and TRBJ2-7, with a weak D call TRBD2 (6 bases). Germline V gene data show CDR1 as WSHSY and CDR2 as SAAADI. V was cut by 8 bases and J by 3 bases, with 17 bases left in between. The CDR3 length is 14 residues. The CDR3 nucleotides are TGCGCCAGCTCGGGGCTAGCGAAAATCTACGAGCAGTACTTC. It is translated as CASSGLAKIYEQYF.

This chain connects TRBV6-5 to TRBJ1-6; maybe TRBD1 (5 bases). The ends were cut back, 6 bases at V and 6 bases at J, with 15 bases in the middle. CDR3 size: 15 residues. Germline-derived CDR1 and CDR2 are MNHEY and SVGAGI. The CDR3 reads CASRSRGGLNSPLHF. For the CDR3, the DNA is TGTGCCAGCAGGTCACGGGGGGGACTTAATTCACCCCTCCACTTT.

The chain carries TRBV12-3 or TRBV12-4 and TRBJ2-5; possible D gene TRBD2, 5 bases. The assigned J gene may be wrong: the sequence end matches TRBJ2-7 better. The CDR3 extends over 13 amino acids. CDR3 amino acids: CASRDRAGHEQYF. CDR3 bases: TGTGCCAGCAGAGATAGGGCGGGCCACGAGCAGTACTTC.

The chain uses TRBV6-1 and TRBJ2-3, with D possibly called TRBD1 or TRBD2 (5 bases each). Germline CDR1 reads MNHNS; CDR2 reads SASEGT. The CDR3 loop spans 11 amino acids. V gave up 10 bases and J gave up 8 bases, with 13 bases separating them. Written as DNA, the CDR3 is TGTGCCACCCTGAATGGGGGTACGCAGTATTTT. Its protein product is CATLNGGTQYF.

Ten or more counts support this clonotype. This chain links TRBV2 with TRBJ1-5; the D is unclear. CDR3 length equals 14 residues. Germline V gene lookup returns CDR1 SNHLY and CDR2 FYNNEI. Deletions cut 6 bases from V and 3 bases from J, with 12 bases between. The CDR3 loop reads CASRGQNYNQPQHF. The CDR3 DNA is TGTGCCAGCAGGGGCCAAAACTACAATCAGCCCCAGCATTTT.